These 22 T cell receptor beta chains share one sample of origin, sequenced in a study of CD8+CD57+ T cells in acquired aplastic anemia. It was genomic DNA that served as the template for profiling TCR beta VDJ and CDR3. In TCRdb, the reads were re-called with MiXCR into one record per CDR3 protein. Found here are 250,000 to 300,000 distinct CDR3 sequences, roughly 59% of them singletons; the top ten hold approximately 1.3%. In patients chosen for sequencing, flow cytometry had shown CD8+CD57+ cell expansion. The source material was sorted CD4+, CD8+, or CD8+CD57+ T cells (not recorded which) from PBMCs. The receptors shown here come from a human donor with aplastic anemia.

This clonotype showed up just a few times. This rearrangement joins TRBV7-3 to TRBJ2-5; 13 positions agree with TRBD2. Germline V lookup: CDR1 SGHTA, CDR2 FQGTGA. V lost 2 bases and J lost 4; bases outside the gene matches: 7. The CDR3 loop spans 17 amino acids. This CDR3 is CASSLGTSGKAGETQYF. The CDR3 DNA follows: TGTGCCAGCAGCTTAGGGACTAGCGGGAAGGCGGGAGAGACCCAGTACTTC. The whole variable domain, filled in from reference TRBV7-3 and TRBJ2-5, reads GAGVSQTPSNKVTEKGKYVELRCDPISGHTALYWYRQSLGQGPEFLIYFQGTGAADDSGLPNDRFFAVRPEGSVSTLKIQRTERGDSAVYLCASSLGTSGKAGETQYFGPGTRLLVL.

This clonotype was counted ten times or more. V is TRBV4-1 and J is TRBJ2-2; a weak D match, TRBD2 (6 bases). The CDR3 has 15 amino acids. Germline V gene lookup returns CDR1 MGHRA and CDR2 YSYEKL. Trimming stripped 4 bases from V and 1 base from J, with 10 bases between. This CDR3 is CASSRVGGNTGELFF. DNA of the CDR3: TGCGCCAGCAGCCGGGTGGGGGGGAACACCGGGGAGCTGTTTTTT.

Many counts were recorded for this clonotype. The chain links TRBV9 to TRBJ2-1; 13 bases map to TRBD2. From germline, CDR1 is SGDLS and CDR2 YYNGEE. V was clipped by 0 bases and J by 9 bases; unmatched bases: 3. CDR3 length: 15 amino acids. CDR3 residues: CASSVGGTSGAEQFF. The DNA for the CDR3 is TGTGCCAGCAGCGTAGGTGGGACTAGCGGGGCTGAGCAGTTCTTC.

The chain combines TRBV15 with TRBJ2-7, with TRBD2 matching over 11 bases. V lost 0 bases and J lost 2; bases outside the gene matches: 9. Germline-derived CDR1 and CDR2 are LNHNV and YYDKDF (reference sequence). This CDR3 is built from 18 residues. The CDR3 coding sequence is TGTGCCACCAGCAGAGATCGCCCCACTAGCGGGAGAACCTACGAGCAGTACTTC. Translated: CATSRDRPTSGRTYEQYF.

This chain connects TRBV7-9 to TRBJ1-2, with no clear D. V was trimmed by 5 bases and J by 3 bases, leaving 10 bases between them. Germline CDR1 and CDR2: SEHNR and FQNEAQ (reference sequence). This CDR3 spans 13 amino acids. CDR3 region: CASSHEADYGYTF. The CDR3, as DNA: TGTGCCAGCAGCCACGAGGCAGACTATGGCTACACCTTC.

This clonotype was recorded once. The V call is TRBV14, the J call TRBJ2-1; possibly TRBD2 for D (5 bases). The CDR3 extends over 13 amino acids. The germline V and J ends were trimmed by 0 bases and 9 bases, with 9 bases remaining between them. The germline gives CDR1 SGHDN, CDR2 FVKESK. CDR3 sequence: CASSQEGGSEQFF. CDR3 sequence (DNA): TGTGCCAGCAGCCAAGAAGGAGGTAGTGAGCAGTTCTTC. The variable domain in full, with the rest retrieved from reference TRBV14 and TRBJ2-1, is EAGVTQFPSHSVIEKGQTVTLRCDPISGHDNLYWYRRVMGKEIKFLLHFVKESKQDESGMPNNRFLAERTGGTYSTLKVQPAELEDSGVYFCASSQEGGSEQFFGPGTRLTVL.

The V call is TRBV6-5, the J call TRBJ1-4, with D uncertain. In germline, CDR1 is MNHEY, CDR2 SVGAGI. Trimming removed 5 bases from V and 5 bases from J, with 18 bases in between. This CDR3 has 16 amino acids. This CDR3 reads CASSNSGNSYNEKLFF. CDR3 bases: TGTGCCAGCAGTAATAGCGGTAACTCCTACAATGAAAAACTGTTTTTT.

The chain links TRBV7-2 to TRBJ1-1, with D perhaps matching TRBD1 (5 bases). The V end was cut by 0 bases, the J end by 0 bases, with 8 bases between. Per the germline V gene, CDR1 is SGHTA and CDR2 is FQGNSA. This CDR3 contains 15 residues. CDR3 protein: CASSLALGVNTEAFF. The CDR3 coding sequence is TGTGCCAGCAGCTTAGCGCTAGGGGTGAACACTGAAGCTTTCTTT.

The rearrangement links TRBV12-3 or TRBV12-4 to TRBJ2-5; 8 bases fit TRBD2. After removal of 4 bases from V and 2 bases from J, the junction contained 9 bases not matched to a gene. The CDR3 runs to 16 residues. CDR3 nucleotides: TGTGCCAGCAGTTGGGATGCGGGGGGCAATCAAGAGACCCAGTACTTC. The encoded protein is CASSWDAGGNQETQYF.

J is TRBJ2-1 and V is TRBV4-2; 11 bases are shared with TRBD2. V dropped 1 base and J dropped 7; count of bases not matched to a gene: 9. Germline-derived CDR1 and CDR2 are LGHNA and YNFKEQ. The CDR3 sequence is 17 residues long. The CDR3 nucleotides read TGTGCCAGCAGCCAAGGTTTAGCGGGAGGGCCGGGGAATGAGCAGTTCTTC. This codes for CASSQGLAGGPGNEQFF.

Concerning this clonotype itself: A much larger clone lies one base from this, so it may be a read error. V is TRBV5-1 and J is TRBJ1-1; 7 bases fit TRBD1. Germline V gives CDR1 SGHRS, CDR2 YFSETQ. This CDR3 contains 15 residues. The CDR3 coding sequence is TGCGCCAGCAGCTCACCCTCGACAGGGTATCGCCGAGCTCTCTTT. Protein sequence: CASSSPSTGYRRALF. The whole variable domain, filled in from reference TRBV5-1 and TRBJ1-1, reads KAGVTQTPRYLIKTRGQQVTLSCSPISGHRSVSWYQQTPGQGLQFLFEYFSETQRNKGNFPGRFSGRQFSNSRSEMNVSTLELGDSALYLCASSSPSTGYRRALFGQGTRLTVV.

The V call is TRBV20-1, the J call TRBJ2-3; TRBD2 matches at 11 bases. The CDR3 extends over 16 amino acids. J was trimmed by 11 bases and V by 3 bases; bases with no gene match: 16. The V gene's germline CDR1 is DFQATT and CDR2 SNEGSKA (reference sequence). In DNA form, the CDR3 reads TGCAGTGCTAGGGAGACTAGCGGGGACTCCTACAATGAGCAGTATTTT. Translation: CSARETSGDSYNEQYF.

Ten or more counts support this clonotype. The chain uses TRBV10-2 and TRBJ2-3, with 8 bases that match TRBD2. Germline trimming cut 7 bases from V and 1 base from J; bases unmatched to any gene: 7. Germline-derived CDR1 and CDR2 are WSHSY and SAAADI. This CDR3 region has 15 residues. The CDR3 here is CASTQTGGGTDTQYF. The CDR3 DNA follows: TGCGCCAGCACCCAGACGGGGGGGGGCACAGATACGCAGTATTTT.

The chain recombines TRBV12-3 or TRBV12-4 with TRBJ1-2; D perhaps matches TRBD1 (6 bases). This CDR3 has 13 residues. V dropped 8 bases and J dropped 4 bases, with 14 bases sitting between them. Here the CDR3 reads CASGGGQPYGYTF. CDR3 nucleotide sequence: TGTGCCAGCGGAGGGGGGCAGCCCTATGGCTACACCTTC.

This clonotype was seen only a few times. The chain is built from TRBV29-1 and TRBJ2-3; D assignment may be TRBD1 or TRBD2 (5 bases each). Trimming cost V 8 bases and J 4 bases, with 19 bases left between them. This CDR3 has 14 residues. In germline, CDR1 is SQVTM, CDR2 ANQGSEA. CDR3 in amino acids: CSTTGASWADTQYF. As DNA, the CDR3 is TGCAGCACGACCGGGGCTAGTTGGGCAGATACGCAGTATTTT.

With regard to this clonotype: The junction departs from germline at one end; a sequencing error may be responsible. In DNA, the CDR3 is TGTGCCAGCAGTTTAGGGGAGACACGCGCGAACACCGGGGAGCTGTTTTTT. It is translated as CASSLGETRANTGELFF. The rearrangement joins TRBV7-9 to TRBJ2-2; D possibly matches TRBD1 or TRBD2 (5 bases each). The CDR3 consists of 17 residues. Germline V gives CDR1 SEHNR, CDR2 FQNEAQ (reference sequence).

V usage is TRBV20-1 and J usage is TRBJ2-5; the D gene is possibly TRBD1 (5 bases). The CDR3 has 12 amino acids. Deletions cut 5 bases from V and 2 bases from J, with 9 bases between. Germline lookup yields CDR1 DFQATT and CDR2 SNEGSKA (reference sequence). The CDR3 is CSAGRGQETQYF. The CDR3 coding sequence is TGCAGTGCTGGAAGGGGACAAGAGACCCAGTACTTC.

V usage is TRBV20-1 and J usage is TRBJ1-2; TRBD1 matches at 7 bases. The V and J ends lost 4 bases and 0 bases, in that order; junction bases with no gene match: 2. The germline V gene has CDR1 DFQATT and CDR2 SNEGSKA (reference sequence). The CDR3 spans 13 residues. CDR3 DNA: TGCAGTGCTACCAGGGGGACTAACTATGGCTACACCTTC. Protein sequence: CSATRGTNYGYTF.

Regarding this clonotype: This may stem from a read error, because a much larger clone lies one nucleotide away. The chain joins TRBV12-3 or TRBV12-4 to TRBJ1-3; unclear D gene. This CDR3 spans 14 amino acids. The V end was cut by 7 bases, the J end by 4 bases, with 14 bases between. This CDR3 reads CASMAAASGNTIYF. The CDR3, as DNA: TGTGCCAGCATGGCCGCCGCTTCGGGAAACACCATATATTTT.

The chain carries TRBV7-2 and TRBJ1-1; D gene ambiguous. CDR3 length equals 14 residues. Germline CDR1 SGHTA, CDR2 FQGNSA. The V gene lost 7 bases and the J gene lost 4 bases, with 16 bases spanning the gap. The CDR3 nucleotides read TGTGCCAGCACGAGGGAGAGACTTGCCACTGAAGCTTTCTTT. This gives the protein CASTRERLATEAFF.

This clonotype was seen ten or more times. V is TRBV2 and J is TRBJ2-5, with 8 bases fitting TRBD2. The V gene's germline CDR1 is SNHLY and CDR2 FYNNEI. This CDR3 has 15 residues. V was pared by 6 bases and J by 5 bases, with 11 bases of the junction left unmatched. CDR3 DNA: TGTGCCAGCAGATCCAGCGGGGGACGAACGGAGACCCAGTACTTC. Its protein product is CASRSSGGRTETQYF.

This clonotype was found once. V is TRBV6-9 and J is TRBJ1-6, with no clear D. The CDR3 totals 15 residues. The V and J ends lost 7 bases and 5 bases respectively, with 15 bases between them. The germline V gene encodes CDR1 MNHGY and CDR2 SVAAGI. CDR3 nucleotide sequence: TGTGCCAGCACTCGCCCCTCGGTGGATAATTCACCCCTCCACTTT. This encodes CASTRPSVDNSPLHF.